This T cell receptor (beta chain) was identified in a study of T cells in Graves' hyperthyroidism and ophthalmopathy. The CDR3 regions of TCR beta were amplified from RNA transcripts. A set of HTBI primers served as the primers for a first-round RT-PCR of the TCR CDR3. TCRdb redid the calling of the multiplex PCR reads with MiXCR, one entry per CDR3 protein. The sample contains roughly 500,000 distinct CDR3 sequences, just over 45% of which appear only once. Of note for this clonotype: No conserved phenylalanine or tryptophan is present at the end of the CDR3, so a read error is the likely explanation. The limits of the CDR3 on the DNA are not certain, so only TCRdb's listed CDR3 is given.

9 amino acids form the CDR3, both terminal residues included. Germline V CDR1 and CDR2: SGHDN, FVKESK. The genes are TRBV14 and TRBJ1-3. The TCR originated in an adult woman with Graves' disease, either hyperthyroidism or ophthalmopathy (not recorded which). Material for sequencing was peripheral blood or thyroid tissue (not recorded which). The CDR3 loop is CASSPYLGS.